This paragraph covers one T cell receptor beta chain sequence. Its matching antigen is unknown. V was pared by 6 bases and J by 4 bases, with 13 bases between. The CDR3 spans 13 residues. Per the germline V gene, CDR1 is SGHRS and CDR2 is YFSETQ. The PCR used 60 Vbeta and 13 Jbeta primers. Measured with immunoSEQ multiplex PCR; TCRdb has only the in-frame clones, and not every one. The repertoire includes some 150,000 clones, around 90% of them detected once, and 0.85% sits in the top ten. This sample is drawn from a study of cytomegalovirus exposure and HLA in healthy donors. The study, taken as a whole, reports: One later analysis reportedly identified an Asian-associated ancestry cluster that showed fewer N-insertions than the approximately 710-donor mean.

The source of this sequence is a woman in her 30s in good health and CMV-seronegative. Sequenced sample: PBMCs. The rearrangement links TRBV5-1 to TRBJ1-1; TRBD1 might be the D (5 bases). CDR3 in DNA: TGCGCCAGCATAAGGGAGGGGAGCACTGAAGCTTTCTTT. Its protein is CASIREGSTEAFF.